This T cell receptor (beta chain) was documented in a study of cytomegalovirus exposure and HLA in healthy donors. Study-level information: There were 117 million unique TCR beta sequences, drawn from 150 million to 200 million T cells, in an earlier analysis.

Both 60 Vbeta primers and 13 Jbeta primers went into the PCR. Data came from immunoSEQ multiplex PCR; TCRdb stores just in-frame clones and leaves some out. This table holds over 85,000 clones, over 60% found once. Regarding this clone: Its matching antigen is unknown.

The study's findings and limits: Presence/absence analyses took donor sequencing depth as roughly uniform.

Per the germline V gene, CDR1 is MDHEN and CDR2 is SYDVKM. The CDR3 covers 13 residues. The V and J ends lost 2 bases and 1 base respectively, with 6 bases between them. This TCR derives from a female donor in good health and CMV-seronegative. The sequenced sample was PBMCs. The J gene is TRBJ2-7, the V gene TRBV28, with no clear D. CDR3 sequence (DNA): TGTGCCAGCAGTTTAGCGACATCCTACGAGCAGTACTTC. It translates to CASSLATSYEQYF.